A single sample gave rise to the 18 T cell receptor beta chains below, sequenced in a study of blood T cell repertoires in COVID-19. Sequencing used immunoSEQ multiplex PCR; TCRdb keeps in-frame clones, though not all of them. Here the sample spans around 140,000 clones, about 80% being singletons. Sequencing input: peripheral blood. Receptors were obtained from a man in his 70s who had recovered from COVID-19.

The chain links TRBV19 to TRBJ2-1; TRBD1 is a possible D gene (5 bases). V lost 7 bases and J 9 bases, leaving 22 bases between the germline ends. The CDR3 spans 15 residues. The germline CDR1 and CDR2 sequences are LNHDA and SQIVND (reference sequence). The CDR3 is CASMVGLSGVGEQFF. The CDR3 DNA sequence: TGTGCCAGTATGGTGGGGCTTTCTGGCGTGGGTGAGCAGTTCTTC.

The chain joins TRBV18 to TRBJ2-1, with 10 bases that match TRBD1. CDR3 size: 19 residues. Losses at the gene ends were 2 bases for V and 5 bases for J; bases not matched to a gene: 15. The V gene's germline CDR1 is KGHSH and CDR2 LQKENI. The DNA of the CDR3 is TGTGCCAGCTCACCAAGAGGACAGGGGGGCGCGGAGCCTAACAATGAGCAGTTCTTC. Protein sequence: CASSPRGQGGAEPNNEQFF.

The V gene is TRBV15, the J gene TRBJ1-2; D possibly corresponds to TRBD1 (5 bases). CDR1 and CDR2 from the germline V gene are LNHNV and YYDKDF (reference sequence). Trimming shortened V by 4 bases and J by 0 bases, and 12 bases separated the two germline ends. The CDR3 length is 15 residues. The CDR3 reads CATSTDTGANYGYTF. The CDR3 nucleotides read TGTGCCACCAGCACCGACACGGGGGCTAACTATGGCTACACCTTC.

In its sample, this clone was seen once. The V call is TRBV7-9, the J call TRBJ1-2, with D perhaps matching TRBD1 (5 bases). The germline gives CDR1 SEHNR, CDR2 FQNEAQ (reference sequence). Trimming stripped 4 bases from V and 2 bases from J, with 14 bases between. The CDR3 loop spans 15 amino acids. The CDR3, as DNA: TGTGCCAGCAGCTACCCCGGGGGGGGGAACTATGGCTACACCTTC. It specifies CASSYPGGGNYGYTF.

Here the CDR3 DNA reads TGTGCCAGTAGTATAGGAGGACTAGGCGGTGAGCAGTTCTTC. Its translation is CASSIGGLGGEQFF. The V call is TRBV19, the J call TRBJ2-1, with 7 bases fitting TRBD2. Looked up from germline, CDR1 is LNHDA and CDR2 is SQIVND (reference sequence). The CDR3 contains 14 residues. With V trimmed by 1 base and J by 9 bases, 6 bases remained unmatched.

This chain connects TRBV2 to TRBJ2-3, with TRBD1 matching over 8 bases. The CDR3 is made up of 14 amino acids. The V and J ends lost 8 bases and 5 bases, in that order; junction bases with no gene match: 9. CDR1 SNHLY and CDR2 FYNNEI come from the germline V gene. DNA for the CDR3: TGTGCCAGCCTCAGGGGGCCGTTGGGAGATACGCAGTATTTT. This translates into CASLRGPLGDTQYF.

The V call is TRBV7-2, the J call TRBJ2-5, with 14 bases identical to TRBD2. Per the germline V gene, CDR1 is SGHTA and CDR2 is FQGNSA. The CDR3 has 18 residues. V shed 0 bases, J shed 3 bases, and the junction held 6 bases outside the gene matches. Written as DNA, the CDR3 is TGTGCCAGCAGCTTAGCGGGACTAGCGGGAGTTGGAAAAGAGACCCAGTACTTC. It codes for CASSLAGLAGVGKETQYF. The full variable domain, with the rest looked up from reference TRBV7-2 and TRBJ2-5, is GAGVSQSPSNKVTEKGKDVELRCDPISGHTALYWYRQSLGQGLEFLIYFQGNSAPDKSGLPSDRFSAERTGGSVSTLTIQRTQQEDSAVYLCASSLAGLAGVGKETQYFGPGTRLLVL.

At least ten counts were recorded for this clone. CDR3 sequence reads: CSVGLAGRVAGELFF. The CDR3 DNA sequence: TGCAGCGTTGGACTAGCGGGAAGAGTCGCCGGGGAGCTGTTTTTT. The rearrangement joins TRBV29-1 to TRBJ2-2; 11 bases are a match to TRBD2. Germline V gives CDR1 SQVTM, CDR2 ANQGSEA. J was trimmed by 6 bases and V by 4 bases; bases with no gene match: 7. The CDR3 sequence is 15 residues long.

The V and J genes are TRBV5-1 and TRBJ2-6; 11 nucleotides line up with TRBD1. Germline V gives CDR1 SGHRS, CDR2 YFSETQ. The CDR3 sequence is 16 residues long. V lost 7 bases to trimming and J lost 0 bases; unmatched junction nucleotides: 3. Here the CDR3 reads CASSDRGLSGANVLTF. CDR3 coding DNA: TGCGCCAGCTCGGACAGGGGGCTCTCTGGGGCCAACGTCCTGACTTTC.

The chain joins TRBV20-1 to TRBJ1-1, with 7 bases fitting TRBD1. The J segment lost 3 bases and the V segment lost 3 bases, leaving 1 base of the junction unmatched. The length of the CDR3 is 12 residues. Germline V gene sequence: CDR1 DFQATT, CDR2 SNEGSKA (reference sequence). CDR3 in DNA: TGCAGTGCTAGTCAGGGGGACACTGAAGCTTTCTTT. This encodes CSASQGDTEAFF.

This chain connects TRBV27 to TRBJ1-4; possibly TRBD1 for D (5 bases). There are 14 residues in the CDR3. The germline CDR1 and CDR2 sequences are MNHEY and SMNVEV (reference sequence). Trimming took 6 bases from V and 8 from J, leaving 16 bases between them. As DNA, the CDR3 is TGTGCCAGCAGCCTGGGGACTACAACAGAAAAACTGTTTTTT. As protein: CASSLGTTTEKLFF.

This chain uses TRBV7-9 with TRBJ1-2; 9 bases are a match to TRBD1. The CDR3 is 15 amino acids. V shed 5 bases, J shed 6 bases, and the junction held 10 bases outside the gene matches. CDR1 SEHNR and CDR2 FQNEAQ come from the germline V gene (reference sequence). The CDR3: CASSRGQGPVHGYTF. CDR3 DNA sequence: TGTGCCAGCAGCCGGGGACAGGGTCCCGTCCATGGCTACACCTTC.

The CDR3 sequence is CASSYPGGAYNEQFF. For the CDR3, the DNA is TGCGCCAGCAGCTACCCCGGGGGGGCATACAATGAGCAGTTCTTC. The chain employs TRBV5-1 and TRBJ2-1; 8 positions match TRBD2. There are 15 residues in the CDR3. CDR1 and CDR2 from the germline V gene are SGHRS and YFSETQ. V lost 3 bases, J lost 4 bases, and 6 bases stayed unmatched.

This clone was seen only once. The chain carries TRBV30 and TRBJ2-4; 7 positions match TRBD2. Germline CDR1 reads GTSNPN; CDR2 reads SVGIG (reference sequence). V was pared by 2 bases and J by 1 base, with 5 bases of the junction left unmatched. This CDR3 region has 15 residues. DNA of the CDR3: TGTGCCTGGAGTCTCGGGAGGTTCGCCAAAAACATTCAGTACTTC. The encoded protein is CAWSLGRFAKNIQYF.

The rearrangement links TRBV5-1 to TRBJ1-1; TRBD1 matches at 8 bases. J gave up 5 bases and V 2 bases, and 11 bases lay outside the gene matches. CDR3 size: 16 residues. Germline CDR1 reads SGHRS; CDR2 reads YFSETQ. The CDR3 is CASSLGTGDARTEAFF. The CDR3 nucleotides read TGCGCCAGCAGCTTAGGGACAGGCGACGCCAGGACTGAAGCTTTCTTT.

This chain uses TRBV7-2 with TRBJ2-5; D may be TRBD2 (5 bases). The CDR3 loop spans 14 amino acids. V was clipped by 0 bases and J by 2 bases, with 7 bases between them. CDR1 is SGHTA and CDR2 is FQGNSA in the germline V gene. The CDR3 loop is CASSLAGVQETQYF. The CDR3 DNA follows: TGTGCCAGCAGCTTAGCGGGAGTTCAAGAGACCCAGTACTTC.

The V call is TRBV30, the J call TRBJ1-1; 9 bases map to TRBD1. Germline V gene lookup returns CDR1 GTSNPN and CDR2 SVGIG (reference sequence). CDR3 size: 14 residues. The V gene end was trimmed by 3 bases and the J gene end by 5 bases; junction bases not matched to a gene: 7. The DNA of the CDR3 is TGTGCCTGGAGCCCCGGGACAGGGATGACTGAAGCTTTCTTT. It translates to CAWSPGTGMTEAFF.

Only a few counts were recorded for this clone. V and J are TRBV28 and TRBJ2-4; possibly TRBD2 for D (6 bases). There are 12 residues in the CDR3. The V gene's germline CDR1 is MDHEN and CDR2 SYDVKM. Trimming removed 6 bases from V and 8 bases from J, with 11 bases in between. CDR3 sequence: CASRGGRDIQYF. The CDR3 DNA reads TGTGCCAGCAGGGGGGGAAGAGACATTCAGTACTTC.